This TCR beta chain came from a study of beta chain features in type 1 diabetes. Across the whole study: Healthy donors resembled patients in age, gender and cell yields.

Study-level results: A closer apparent resemblance between naive, central memory and Treg TCRB repertoires was seen in patients than in healthy donors.

As for this clone: The antigen is undetermined.

Once sorted, every population was more than 98% pure. What was sequenced were expressed TCRB transcripts, since all of the isolated RNA had been reverse transcribed. TCRdb's table, derived via immunoSEQ multiplex PCR, lists solely in-frame clones and lacks some. The sample lists about 230,000 clones; 9% to 10% were seen once. J lost 2 bases, V lost 4 bases, and 4 bases had no gene match. CDR1 SGHDT and CDR2 YYEEEE come from the germline V gene. There are 15 residues in the CDR3. This receptor was identified in a woman younger than 35 in good health. Sample: naive CD4+ T cells from blood. V and J are TRBV5-6 and TRBJ2-7; 12 nucleotides agree with TRBD2. CDR3 in amino acids: CASSRWTSGTYEQYF. In DNA form, the CDR3 reads TGTGCCAGCAGCAGATGGACTAGCGGGACCTACGAGCAGTACTTC.